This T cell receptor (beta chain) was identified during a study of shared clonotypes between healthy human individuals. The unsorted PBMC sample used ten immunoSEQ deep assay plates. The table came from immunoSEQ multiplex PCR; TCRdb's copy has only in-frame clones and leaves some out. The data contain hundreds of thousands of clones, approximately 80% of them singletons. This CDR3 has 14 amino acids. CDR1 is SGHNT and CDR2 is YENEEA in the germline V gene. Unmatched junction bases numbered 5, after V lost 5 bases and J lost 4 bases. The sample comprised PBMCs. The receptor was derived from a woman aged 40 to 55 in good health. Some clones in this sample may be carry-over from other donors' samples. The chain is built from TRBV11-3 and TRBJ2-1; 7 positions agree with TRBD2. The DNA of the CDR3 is TGTGCCAGCAGCCTCGGGGGGATGTACAATGAGCAGTTCTTC. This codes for CASSLGGMYNEQFF.